Reported below is one T cell receptor (beta chain). Primed by a sample-barcoded 5' primer and a J-beta primer mix, a second PCR proceeded for 7 to 11 cycles. Any given sample supplied a minimum of 2.5 million CDR3-containing paired-end reads. TCRdb analysed the 5' RACE reads with MiXCR anew, one entry per CDR3 protein. The data contain about 720,000 distinct CDR3 sequences, around 25% of them singletons. Deletions cut 6 bases from V and 6 bases from J, with 14 bases between. The CDR3 is made up of 13 amino acids. These data belong to a study of blood T cells in healthy people across ages. PBMCs numbering at least 7 million were isolated per sample. These records were also assigned to another study, of T cells of mothers and their children. That paper states: At about 1.5 ug per 15 ul, all of the extracted RNA went into cDNA synthesis. The study found slightly higher but non-significant overlap in related versus unrelated mother-child pairs.

This sequence joins TRBV12-3 or TRBV12-4 and TRBJ1-1; D is ambiguous. The receptor's source is a boy younger than 18 in good health. Sequencing was done on a sample of blood. CDR3 DNA: TGTGCCAGCAGACGACACGGAATGGCTGAAGCTTTCTTT. It yields the protein CASRRHGMAEAFF.